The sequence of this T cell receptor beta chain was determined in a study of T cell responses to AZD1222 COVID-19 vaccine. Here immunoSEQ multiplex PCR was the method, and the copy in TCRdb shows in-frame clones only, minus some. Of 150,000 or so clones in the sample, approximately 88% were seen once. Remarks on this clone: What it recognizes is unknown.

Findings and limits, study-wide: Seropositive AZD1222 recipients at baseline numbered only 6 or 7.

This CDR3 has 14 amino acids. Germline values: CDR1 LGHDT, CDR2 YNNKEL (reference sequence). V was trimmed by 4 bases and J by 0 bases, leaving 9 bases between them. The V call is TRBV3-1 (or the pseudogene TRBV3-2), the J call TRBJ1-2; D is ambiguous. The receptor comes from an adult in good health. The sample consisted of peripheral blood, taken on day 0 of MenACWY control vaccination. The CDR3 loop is CASSPDGANYGYTF. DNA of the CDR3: TGTGCCAGCAGCCCCGACGGAGCTAACTATGGCTACACCTTC.